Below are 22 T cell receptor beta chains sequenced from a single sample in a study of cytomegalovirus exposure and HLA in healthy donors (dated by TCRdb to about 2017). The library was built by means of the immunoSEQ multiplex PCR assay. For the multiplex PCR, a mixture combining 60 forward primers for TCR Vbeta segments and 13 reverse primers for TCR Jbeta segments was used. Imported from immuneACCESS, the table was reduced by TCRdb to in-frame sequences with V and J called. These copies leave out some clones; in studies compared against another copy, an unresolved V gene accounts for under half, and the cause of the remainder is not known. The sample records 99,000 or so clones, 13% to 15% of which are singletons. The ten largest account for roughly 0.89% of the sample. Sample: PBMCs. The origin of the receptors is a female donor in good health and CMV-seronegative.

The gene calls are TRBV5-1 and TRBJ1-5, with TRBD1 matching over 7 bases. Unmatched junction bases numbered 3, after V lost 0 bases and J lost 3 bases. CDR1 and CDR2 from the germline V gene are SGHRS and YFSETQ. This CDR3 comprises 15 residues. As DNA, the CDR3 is TGCGCCAGCAGCTTGGTAACAGGGGACAATCAGCCCCAGCATTTT. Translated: CASSLVTGDNQPQHF.

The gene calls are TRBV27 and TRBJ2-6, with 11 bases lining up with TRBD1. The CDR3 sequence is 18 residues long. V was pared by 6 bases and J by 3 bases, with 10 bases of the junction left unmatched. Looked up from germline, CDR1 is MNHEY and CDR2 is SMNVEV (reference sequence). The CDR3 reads CASSRRTGGAGGANVLTF. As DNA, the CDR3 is TGTGCCAGCAGCCGCCGGACAGGGGGCGCAGGTGGGGCCAACGTCCTGACTTTC.

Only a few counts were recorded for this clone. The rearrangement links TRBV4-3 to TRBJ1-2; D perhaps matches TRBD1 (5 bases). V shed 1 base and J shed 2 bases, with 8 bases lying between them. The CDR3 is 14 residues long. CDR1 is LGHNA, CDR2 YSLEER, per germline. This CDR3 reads CASSQGQSNYGYTF. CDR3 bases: TGCGCCAGCAGCCAAGGACAGTCGAACTATGGCTACACCTTC.

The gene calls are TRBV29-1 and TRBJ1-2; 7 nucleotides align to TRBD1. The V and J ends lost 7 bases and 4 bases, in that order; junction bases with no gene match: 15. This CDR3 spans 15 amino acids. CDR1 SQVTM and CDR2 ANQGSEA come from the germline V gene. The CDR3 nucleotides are TGCAGCGCTAGCTTGAACAGGGGCCCGGGCTATGGCTACACCTTC. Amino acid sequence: CSASLNRGPGYGYTF. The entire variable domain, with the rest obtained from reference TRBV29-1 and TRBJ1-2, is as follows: SAVISQKPSRDICQRGTSLTIQCQVDSQVTMMFWYRQQPGQSLTLIATANQGSEATYESGFVIDKFPISRPNLTFSTLTVSNMSPEDSSIYLCSASLNRGPGYGYTFGSGTRLTVV.

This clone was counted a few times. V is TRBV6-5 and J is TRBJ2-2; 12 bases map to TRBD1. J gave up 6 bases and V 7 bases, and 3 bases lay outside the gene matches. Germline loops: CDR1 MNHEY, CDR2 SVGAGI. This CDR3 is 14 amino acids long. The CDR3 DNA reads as TGTGCCAGCAAGGGGACAGGGGGCCCCGGGGAGCTGTTTTTT. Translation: CASKGTGGPGELFF.

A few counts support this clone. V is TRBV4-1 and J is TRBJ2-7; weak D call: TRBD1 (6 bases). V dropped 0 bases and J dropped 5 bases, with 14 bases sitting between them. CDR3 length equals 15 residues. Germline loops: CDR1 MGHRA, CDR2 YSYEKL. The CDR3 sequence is CASSQDRNRENEQYF. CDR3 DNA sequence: TGCGCCAGCAGCCAAGATCGGAACAGGGAGAACGAGCAGTACTTC.

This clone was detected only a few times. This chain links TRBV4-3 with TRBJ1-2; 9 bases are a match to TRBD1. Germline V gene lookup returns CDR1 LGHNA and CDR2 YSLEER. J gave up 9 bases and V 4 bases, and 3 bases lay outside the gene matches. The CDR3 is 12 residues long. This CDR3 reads CASSPGQGRYTF. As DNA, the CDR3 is TGCGCCAGCAGCCCGGGACAGGGTCGCTACACCTTC.

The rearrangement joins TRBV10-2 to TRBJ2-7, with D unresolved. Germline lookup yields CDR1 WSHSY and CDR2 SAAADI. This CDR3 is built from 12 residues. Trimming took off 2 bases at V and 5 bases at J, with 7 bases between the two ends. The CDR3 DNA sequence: TGCGCCAGCAGTGAGCCTCGGGACGAGCAGTACTTC. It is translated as CASSEPRDEQYF.

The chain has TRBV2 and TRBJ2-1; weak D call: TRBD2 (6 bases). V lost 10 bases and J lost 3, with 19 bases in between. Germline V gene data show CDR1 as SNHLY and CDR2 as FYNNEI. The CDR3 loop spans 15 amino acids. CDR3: CATTPEGVFYNEQFF. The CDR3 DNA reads TGTGCCACCACCCCGGAGGGCGTTTTCTACAATGAGCAGTTCTTC.

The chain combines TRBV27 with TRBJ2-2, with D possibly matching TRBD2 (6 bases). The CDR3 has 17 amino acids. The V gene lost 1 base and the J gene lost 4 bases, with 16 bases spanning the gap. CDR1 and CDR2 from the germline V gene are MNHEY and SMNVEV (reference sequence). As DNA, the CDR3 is TGTGCCAGCAGTTTATTGGGAGGACCGGGGCTCACCGGGGAGCTGTTTTTT. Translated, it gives CASSLLGGPGLTGELFF.

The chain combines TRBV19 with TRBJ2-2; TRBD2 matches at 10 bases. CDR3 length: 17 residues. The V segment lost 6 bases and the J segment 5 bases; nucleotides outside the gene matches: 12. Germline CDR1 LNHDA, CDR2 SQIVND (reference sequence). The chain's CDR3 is CASSWSSGGAVTGELFF. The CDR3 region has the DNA TGTGCCAGTAGCTGGAGCAGCGGGGGGGCGGTAACCGGGGAGCTGTTTTTT.

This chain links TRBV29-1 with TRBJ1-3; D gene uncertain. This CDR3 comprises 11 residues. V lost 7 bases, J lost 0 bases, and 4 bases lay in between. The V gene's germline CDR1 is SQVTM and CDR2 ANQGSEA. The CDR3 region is CSALSGNTIYF. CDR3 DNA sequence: TGCAGCGCCCTCTCTGGAAACACCATATATTTT. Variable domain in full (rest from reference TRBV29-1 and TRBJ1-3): SAVISQKPSRDICQRGTSLTIQCQVDSQVTMMFWYRQQPGQSLTLIATANQGSEATYESGFVIDKFPISRPNLTFSTLTVSNMSPEDSSIYLCSALSGNTIYFGEGSWLTVV.

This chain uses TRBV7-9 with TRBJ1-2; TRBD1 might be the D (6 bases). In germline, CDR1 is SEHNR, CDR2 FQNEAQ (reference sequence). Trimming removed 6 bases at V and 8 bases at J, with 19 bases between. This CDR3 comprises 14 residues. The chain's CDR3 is CASRSDRTGLGYTF. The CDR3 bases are TGTGCCAGCAGGTCCGACAGGACTGGCCTAGGCTACACCTTC.

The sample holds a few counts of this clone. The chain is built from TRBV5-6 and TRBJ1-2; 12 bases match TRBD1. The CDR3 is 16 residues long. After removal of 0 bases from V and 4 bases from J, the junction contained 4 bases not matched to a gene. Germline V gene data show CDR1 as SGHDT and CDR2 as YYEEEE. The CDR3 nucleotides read TGTGCCAGCAGCTTGGGGGACAGGGGGCGTTTCTATGGCTACACCTTC. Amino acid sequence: CASSLGDRGRFYGYTF.

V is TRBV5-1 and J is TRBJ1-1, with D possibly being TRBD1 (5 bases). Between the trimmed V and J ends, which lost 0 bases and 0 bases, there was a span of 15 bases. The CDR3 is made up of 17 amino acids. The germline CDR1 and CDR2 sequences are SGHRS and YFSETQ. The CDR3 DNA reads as TGCGCCAGCAGCTTGGTAGGGGCAGGACCCTTGAACACTGAAGCTTTCTTT. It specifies CASSLVGAGPLNTEAFF.

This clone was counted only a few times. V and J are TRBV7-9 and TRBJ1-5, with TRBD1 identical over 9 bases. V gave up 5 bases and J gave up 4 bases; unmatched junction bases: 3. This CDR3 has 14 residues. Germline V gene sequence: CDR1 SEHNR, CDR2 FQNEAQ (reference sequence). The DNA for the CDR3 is TGTGCCAGCAGCCCGGGGACAGGGAATCAGCCCCAGCATTTT. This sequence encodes CASSPGTGNQPQHF.

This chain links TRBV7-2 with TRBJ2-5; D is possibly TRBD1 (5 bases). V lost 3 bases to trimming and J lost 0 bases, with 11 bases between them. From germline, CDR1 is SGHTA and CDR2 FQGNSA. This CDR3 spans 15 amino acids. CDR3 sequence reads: CASSFNQGNQETQYF. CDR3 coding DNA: TGTGCCAGCAGCTTCAACCAGGGTAACCAAGAGACCCAGTACTTC.

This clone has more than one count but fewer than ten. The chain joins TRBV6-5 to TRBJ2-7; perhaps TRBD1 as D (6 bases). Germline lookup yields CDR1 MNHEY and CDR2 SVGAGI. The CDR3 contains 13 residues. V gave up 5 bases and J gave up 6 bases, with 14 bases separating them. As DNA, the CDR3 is TGTGCCAGCAGTAACACCGGGACACTCGAGCAGTACTTC. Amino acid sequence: CASSNTGTLEQYF.

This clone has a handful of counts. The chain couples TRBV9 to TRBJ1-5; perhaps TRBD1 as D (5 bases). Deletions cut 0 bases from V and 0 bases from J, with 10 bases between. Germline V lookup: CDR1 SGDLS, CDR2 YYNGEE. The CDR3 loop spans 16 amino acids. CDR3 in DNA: TGTGCCAGCAGCGTAGGGGTAGGGGCTAGCAATCAGCCCCAGCATTTT. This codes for CASSVGVGASNQPQHF.

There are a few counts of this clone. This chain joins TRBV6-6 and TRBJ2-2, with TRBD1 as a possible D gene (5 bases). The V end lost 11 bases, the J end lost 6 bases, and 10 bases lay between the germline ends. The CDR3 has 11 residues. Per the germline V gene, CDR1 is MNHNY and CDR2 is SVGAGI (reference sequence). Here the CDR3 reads CAGQGAGELFF. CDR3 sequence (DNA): TGTGCCGGACAAGGTGCCGGGGAGCTGTTTTTT.

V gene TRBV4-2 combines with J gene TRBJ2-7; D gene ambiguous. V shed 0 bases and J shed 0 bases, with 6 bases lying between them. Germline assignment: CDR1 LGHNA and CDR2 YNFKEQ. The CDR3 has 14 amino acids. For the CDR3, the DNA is TGTGCCAGCAGCCAAGACCTCCTCTCCTACGAGCAGTACTTC. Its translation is CASSQDLLSYEQYF.

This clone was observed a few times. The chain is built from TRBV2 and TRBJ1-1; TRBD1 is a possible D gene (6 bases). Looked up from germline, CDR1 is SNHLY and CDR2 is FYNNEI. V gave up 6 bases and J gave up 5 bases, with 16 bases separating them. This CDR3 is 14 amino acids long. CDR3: CASSPTRRGTEAFF. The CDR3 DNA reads TGTGCCAGCAGCCCGACAAGAAGGGGGACTGAAGCTTTCTTT.